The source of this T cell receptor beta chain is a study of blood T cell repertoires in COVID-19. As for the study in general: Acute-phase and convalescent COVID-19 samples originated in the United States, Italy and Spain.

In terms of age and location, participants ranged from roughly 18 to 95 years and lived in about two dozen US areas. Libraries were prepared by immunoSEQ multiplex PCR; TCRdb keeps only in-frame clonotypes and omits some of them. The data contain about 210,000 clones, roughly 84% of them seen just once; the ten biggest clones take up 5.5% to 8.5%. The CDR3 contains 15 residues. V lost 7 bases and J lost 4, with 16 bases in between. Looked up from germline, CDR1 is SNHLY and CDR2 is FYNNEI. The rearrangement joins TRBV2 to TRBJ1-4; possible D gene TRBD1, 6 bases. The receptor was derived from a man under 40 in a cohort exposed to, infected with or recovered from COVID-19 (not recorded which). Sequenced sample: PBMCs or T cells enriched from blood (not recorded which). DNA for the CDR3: TGTGCCAGCAAACCGTTACAGGGTTATAATGAAAAACTGTTTTTT. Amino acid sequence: CASKPLQGYNEKLFF. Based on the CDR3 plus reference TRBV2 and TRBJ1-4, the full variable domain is EPEVTQTPSHQVTQMGQEVILRCVPISNHLYFYWYRQILGQKVEFLVSFYNNEISEKSEIFDDQFSVERPDGSNFTLKIRSTKLEDSAMYFCASKPLQGYNEKLFFGSGTQLSVL.